The T cell receptor (beta chain) described here comes from a study of blood T cell repertoires in COVID-19. Study members were between about 18 and 90 years old and lived in 20 to 30 US regions. Data came from immunoSEQ multiplex PCR; TCRdb stores just in-frame clones and leaves some out. The sample holds approximately 300,000 clones, approximately 91% seen once. Per germline, CDR1 SGHTS and CDR2 YDEGEE. The CDR3 contains 15 residues. V dropped 0 bases and J dropped 9 bases, with 16 bases sitting between them. This clone was picked up one time. The specimen was PBMCs or T cells enriched from blood (not recorded which). This clonotype was obtained from a woman aged 30 to 39 who had been exposed to COVID-19. This chain joins TRBV5-8 and TRBJ2-1; no definite D call. The CDR3 reads CASSLARLAYGEQFF. CDR3 bases: TGTGCCAGCAGCTTGGCGAGGTTGGCTTATGGTGAGCAGTTCTTC.